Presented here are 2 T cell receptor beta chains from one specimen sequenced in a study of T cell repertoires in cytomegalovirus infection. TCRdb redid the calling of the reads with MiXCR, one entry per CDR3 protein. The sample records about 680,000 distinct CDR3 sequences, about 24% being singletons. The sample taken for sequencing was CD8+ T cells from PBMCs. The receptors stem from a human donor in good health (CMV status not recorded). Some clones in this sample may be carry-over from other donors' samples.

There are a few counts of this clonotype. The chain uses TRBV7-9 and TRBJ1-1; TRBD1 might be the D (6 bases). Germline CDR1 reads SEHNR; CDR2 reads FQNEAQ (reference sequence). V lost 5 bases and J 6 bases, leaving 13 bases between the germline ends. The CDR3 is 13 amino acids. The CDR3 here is CASSATGIPEAFF. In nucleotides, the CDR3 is TGTGCCAGCAGCGCTACAGGGATCCCTGAAGCTTTCTTT.

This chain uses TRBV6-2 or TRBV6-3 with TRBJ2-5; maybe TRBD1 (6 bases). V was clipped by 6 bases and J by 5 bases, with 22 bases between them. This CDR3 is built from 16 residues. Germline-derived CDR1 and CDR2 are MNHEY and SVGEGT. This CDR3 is CASSLPTQGHRETQYF. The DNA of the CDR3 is TGTGCCAGCAGCCTTCCGACCCAGGGGCACCGGGAGACCCAGTACTTC.